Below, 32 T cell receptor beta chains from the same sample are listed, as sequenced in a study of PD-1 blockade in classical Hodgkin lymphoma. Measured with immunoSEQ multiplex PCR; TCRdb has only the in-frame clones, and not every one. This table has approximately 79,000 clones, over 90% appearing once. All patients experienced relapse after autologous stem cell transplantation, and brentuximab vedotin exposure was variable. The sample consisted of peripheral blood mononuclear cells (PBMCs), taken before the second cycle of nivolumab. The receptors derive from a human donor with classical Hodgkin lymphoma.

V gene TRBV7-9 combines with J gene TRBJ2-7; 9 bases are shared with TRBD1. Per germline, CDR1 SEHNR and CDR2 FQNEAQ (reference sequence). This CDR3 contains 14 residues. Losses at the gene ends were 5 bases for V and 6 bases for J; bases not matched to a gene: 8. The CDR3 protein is CASSARDRALEQYF. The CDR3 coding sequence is TGTGCCAGCAGCGCACGGGACAGGGCTCTCGAGCAGTACTTC.

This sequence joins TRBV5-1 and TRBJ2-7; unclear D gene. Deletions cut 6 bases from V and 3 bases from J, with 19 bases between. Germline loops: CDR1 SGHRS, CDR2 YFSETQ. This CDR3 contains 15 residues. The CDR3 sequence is CASTLGPLHGYEQYF. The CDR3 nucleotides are TGCGCCAGCACCCTTGGTCCCCTACATGGCTACGAGCAGTACTTC.

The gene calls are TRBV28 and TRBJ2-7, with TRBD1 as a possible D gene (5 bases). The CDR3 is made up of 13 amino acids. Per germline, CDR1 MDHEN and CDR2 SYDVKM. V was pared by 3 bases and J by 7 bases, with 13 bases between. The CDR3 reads CASSFSGSSEQYF. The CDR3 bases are TGTGCCAGCAGTTTCTCAGGGTCAAGTGAGCAGTACTTC.

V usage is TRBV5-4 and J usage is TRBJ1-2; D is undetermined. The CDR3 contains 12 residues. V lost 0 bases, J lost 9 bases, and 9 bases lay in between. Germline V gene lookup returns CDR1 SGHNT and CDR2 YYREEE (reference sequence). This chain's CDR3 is CASSLDPISYTF. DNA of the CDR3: TGTGCCAGCAGCTTGGACCCGATAAGCTACACCTTC.

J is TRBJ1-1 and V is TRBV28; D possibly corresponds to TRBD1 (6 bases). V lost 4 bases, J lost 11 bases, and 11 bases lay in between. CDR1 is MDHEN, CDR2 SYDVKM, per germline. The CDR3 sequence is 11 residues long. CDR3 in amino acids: CASSSGTMAFF. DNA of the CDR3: TGTGCCAGCAGTTCGGGGACAATGGCTTTCTTT.

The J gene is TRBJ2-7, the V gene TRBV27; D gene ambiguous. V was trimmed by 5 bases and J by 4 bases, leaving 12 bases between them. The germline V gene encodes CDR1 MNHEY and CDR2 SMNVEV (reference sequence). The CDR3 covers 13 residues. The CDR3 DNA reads TGTGCCAGCAGTACTGGCCGCTCTTACGAGCAGTACTTC. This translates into CASSTGRSYEQYF.

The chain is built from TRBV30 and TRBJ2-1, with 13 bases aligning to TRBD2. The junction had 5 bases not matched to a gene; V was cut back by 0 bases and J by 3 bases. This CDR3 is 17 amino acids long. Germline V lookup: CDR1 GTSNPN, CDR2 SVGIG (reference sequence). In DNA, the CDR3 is TGTGCCTGGAGTGTAGGGACTAGCGGGATGAGCTACAATGAGCAGTTCTTC. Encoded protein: CAWSVGTSGMSYNEQFF.

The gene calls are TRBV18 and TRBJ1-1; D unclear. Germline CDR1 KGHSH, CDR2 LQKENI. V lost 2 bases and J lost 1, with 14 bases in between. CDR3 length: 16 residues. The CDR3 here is CASSPGLGGGNTEAFF. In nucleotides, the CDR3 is TGTGCCAGCTCACCAGGTCTAGGCGGTGGGAACACTGAAGCTTTCTTT. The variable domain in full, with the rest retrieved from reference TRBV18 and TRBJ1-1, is NAGVMQNPRHLVRRRGQEARLRCSPMKGHSHVYWYRQLPEEGLKFMVYLQKENIIDESGMPKERFSAEFPKEGPSILRIQQVVRGDSAAYFCASSPGLGGGNTEAFFGQGTRLTVV.

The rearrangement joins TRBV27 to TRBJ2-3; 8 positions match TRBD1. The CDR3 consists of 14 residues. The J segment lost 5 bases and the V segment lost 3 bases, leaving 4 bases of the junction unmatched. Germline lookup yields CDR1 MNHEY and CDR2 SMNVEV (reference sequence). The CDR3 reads CASSFGQGVDTQYF. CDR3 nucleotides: TGTGCCAGCAGTTTCGGACAGGGAGTAGATACGCAGTATTTT.

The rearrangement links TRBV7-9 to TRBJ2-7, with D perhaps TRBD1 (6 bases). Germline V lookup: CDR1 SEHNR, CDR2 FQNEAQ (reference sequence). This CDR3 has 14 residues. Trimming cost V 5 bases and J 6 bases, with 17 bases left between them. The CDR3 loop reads CASSQGEDRGEQYF. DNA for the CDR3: TGTGCCAGCAGCCAAGGAGAGGACAGAGGCGAGCAGTACTTC.

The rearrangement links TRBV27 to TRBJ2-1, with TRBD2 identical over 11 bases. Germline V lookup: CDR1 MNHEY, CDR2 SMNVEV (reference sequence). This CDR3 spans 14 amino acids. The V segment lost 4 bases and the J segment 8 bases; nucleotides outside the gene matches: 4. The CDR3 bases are TGTGCCAGCAGTTCATTACTAGCGGGAGATGAGCAGTTCTTC. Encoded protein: CASSSLLAGDEQFF.

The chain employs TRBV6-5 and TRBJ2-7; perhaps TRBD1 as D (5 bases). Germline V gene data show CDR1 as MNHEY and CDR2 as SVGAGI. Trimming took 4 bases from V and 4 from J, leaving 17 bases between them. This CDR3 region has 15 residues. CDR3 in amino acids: CASSLDWQGRYEQYF. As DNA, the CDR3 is TGTGCCAGCAGTTTGGATTGGCAGGGAAGGTACGAGCAGTACTTC.

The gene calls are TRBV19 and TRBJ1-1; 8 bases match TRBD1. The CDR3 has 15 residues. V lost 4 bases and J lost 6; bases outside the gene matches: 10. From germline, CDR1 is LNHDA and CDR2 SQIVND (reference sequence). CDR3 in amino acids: CASSTSRDRRAEAFF. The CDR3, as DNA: TGTGCCAGTAGTACCTCCCGGGACAGGCGGGCTGAAGCTTTCTTT.

The CDR3 protein is CASSMYRVDKETQYF. The DNA of the CDR3 is TGTGCCAGCAGCATGTACAGGGTGGATAAAGAGACCCAGTACTTC. This chain uses TRBV5-4 with TRBJ2-5; D is possibly TRBD1 (6 bases). The V gene's germline CDR1 is SGHNT and CDR2 YYREEE (reference sequence). The ends were cut back, 4 bases at V and 3 bases at J, with 16 bases in the middle. The CDR3 is 15 amino acids.

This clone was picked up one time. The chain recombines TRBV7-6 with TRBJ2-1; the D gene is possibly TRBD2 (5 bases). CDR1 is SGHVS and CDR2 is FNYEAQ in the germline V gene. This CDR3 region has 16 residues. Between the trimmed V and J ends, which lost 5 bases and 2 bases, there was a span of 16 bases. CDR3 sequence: CASSDSRADPYNEQFF. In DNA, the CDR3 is TGTGCCAGCAGCGATAGCCGAGCGGACCCCTACAATGAGCAGTTCTTC.

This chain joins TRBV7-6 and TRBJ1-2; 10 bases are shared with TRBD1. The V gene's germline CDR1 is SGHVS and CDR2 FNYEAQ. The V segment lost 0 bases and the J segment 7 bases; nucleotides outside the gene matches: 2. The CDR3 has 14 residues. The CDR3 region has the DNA TGTGCCAGCAGCTTAGCAGGGACAGGGGCTGGCTACACCTTC. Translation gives CASSLAGTGAGYTF.

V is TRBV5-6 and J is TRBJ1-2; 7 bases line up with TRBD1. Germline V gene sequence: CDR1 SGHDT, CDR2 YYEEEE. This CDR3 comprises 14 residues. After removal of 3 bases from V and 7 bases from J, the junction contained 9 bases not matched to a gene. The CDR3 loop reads CASSWGKGASGYTF. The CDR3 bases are TGTGCCAGCAGCTGGGGCAAGGGGGCCTCTGGCTACACCTTC.

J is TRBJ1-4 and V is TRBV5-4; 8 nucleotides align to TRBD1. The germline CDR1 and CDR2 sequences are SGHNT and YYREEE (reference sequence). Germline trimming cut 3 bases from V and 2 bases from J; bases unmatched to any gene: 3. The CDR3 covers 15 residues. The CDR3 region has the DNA TGTGCCAGCAGCTCCCGACAGGGGACTAATGAAAAACTGTTTTTT. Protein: CASSSRQGTNEKLFF.

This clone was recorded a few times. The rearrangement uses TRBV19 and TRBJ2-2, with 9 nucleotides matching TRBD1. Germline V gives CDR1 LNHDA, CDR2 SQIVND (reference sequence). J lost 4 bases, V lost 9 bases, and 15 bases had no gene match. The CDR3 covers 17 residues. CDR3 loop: CASHTSSGTGFTGELFF. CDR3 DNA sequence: TGTGCCAGCCACACTAGCTCCGGGACAGGGTTCACCGGGGAGCTGTTTTTT. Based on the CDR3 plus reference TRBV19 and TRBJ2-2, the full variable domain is DGGITQSPKYLFRKEGQNVTLSCEQNLNHDAMYWYRQDPGQGLRLIYYSQIVNDFQKGDIAEGYSVSREKKESFPLTVTSAQKNPTAFYLCASHTSSGTGFTGELFFGEGSRLTVL.

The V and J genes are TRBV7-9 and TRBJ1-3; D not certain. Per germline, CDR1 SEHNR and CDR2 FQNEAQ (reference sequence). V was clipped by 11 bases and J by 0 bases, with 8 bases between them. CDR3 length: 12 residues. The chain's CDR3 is CAGGLSGNTIYF. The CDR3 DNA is TGTGCCGGCGGACTCTCTGGAAACACCATATATTTT.

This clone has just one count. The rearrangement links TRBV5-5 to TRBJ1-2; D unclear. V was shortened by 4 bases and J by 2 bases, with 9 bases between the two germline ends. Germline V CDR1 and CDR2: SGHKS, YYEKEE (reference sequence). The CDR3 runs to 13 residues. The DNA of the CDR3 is TGTGCCAGCAGCAACGACACGAACTATGGCTACACCTTC. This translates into CASSNDTNYGYTF.

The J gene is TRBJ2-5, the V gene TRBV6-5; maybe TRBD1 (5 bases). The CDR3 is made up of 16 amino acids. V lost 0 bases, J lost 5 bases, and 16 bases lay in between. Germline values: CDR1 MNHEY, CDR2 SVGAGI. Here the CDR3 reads CASSYSPGGRAETQYF. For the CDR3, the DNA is TGTGCCAGCAGTTACTCACCCGGCGGCAGGGCGGAGACCCAGTACTTC.

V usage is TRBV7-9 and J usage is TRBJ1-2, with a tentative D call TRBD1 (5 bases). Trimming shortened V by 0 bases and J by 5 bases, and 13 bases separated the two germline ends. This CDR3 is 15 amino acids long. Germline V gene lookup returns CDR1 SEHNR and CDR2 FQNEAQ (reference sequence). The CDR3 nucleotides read TGTGCCAGCAGCTTAGCAGAGGGGACGGGTTATGGCTACACCTTC. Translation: CASSLAEGTGYGYTF.

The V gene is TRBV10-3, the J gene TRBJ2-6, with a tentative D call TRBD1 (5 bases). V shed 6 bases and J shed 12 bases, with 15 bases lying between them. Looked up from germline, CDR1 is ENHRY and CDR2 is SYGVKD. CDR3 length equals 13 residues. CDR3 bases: TGTGCCATCAGCCCAGGGTACTCTCGCGTCCTGACTTTC. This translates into CAISPGYSRVLTF.

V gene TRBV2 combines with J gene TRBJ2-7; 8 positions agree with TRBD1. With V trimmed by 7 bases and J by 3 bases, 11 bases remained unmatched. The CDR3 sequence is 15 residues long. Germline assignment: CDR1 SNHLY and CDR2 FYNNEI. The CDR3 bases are TGTGCCAGCAACGGAAGAAACAGGGGGAACTACGAGCAGTACTTC. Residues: CASNGRNRGNYEQYF.

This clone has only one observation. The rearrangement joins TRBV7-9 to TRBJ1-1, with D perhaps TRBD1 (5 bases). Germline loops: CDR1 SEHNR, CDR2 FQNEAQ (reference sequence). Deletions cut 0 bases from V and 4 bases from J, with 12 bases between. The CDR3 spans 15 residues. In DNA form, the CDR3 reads TGTGCCAGCAGCTTAGCGCAGGGTTCGGGCACTGAAGCTTTCTTT. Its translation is CASSLAQGSGTEAFF. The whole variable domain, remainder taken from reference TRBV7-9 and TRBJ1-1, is DTGVSQNPRHKITKRGQNVTFRCDPISEHNRLYWYRQTLGQGPEFLTYFQNEAQLEKSRLLSDRFSAERPKGSFSTLEIQRTEQGDSAMYLCASSLAQGSGTEAFFGQGTRLTVV.

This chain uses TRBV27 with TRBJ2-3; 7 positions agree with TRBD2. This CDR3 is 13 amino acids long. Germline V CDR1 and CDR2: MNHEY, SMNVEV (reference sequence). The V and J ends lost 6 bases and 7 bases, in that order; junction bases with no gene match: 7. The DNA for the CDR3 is TGTGCCAGCAGCCGGGGCGGGAGTTATACGCAGTATTTT. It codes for CASSRGGSYTQYF.

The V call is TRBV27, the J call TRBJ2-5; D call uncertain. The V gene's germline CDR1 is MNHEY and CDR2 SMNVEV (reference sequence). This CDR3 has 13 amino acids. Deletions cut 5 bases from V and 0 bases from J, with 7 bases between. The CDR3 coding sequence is TGTGCCAGCAGTCTTATGTACCAAGAGACCCAGTACTTC. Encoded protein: CASSLMYQETQYF.

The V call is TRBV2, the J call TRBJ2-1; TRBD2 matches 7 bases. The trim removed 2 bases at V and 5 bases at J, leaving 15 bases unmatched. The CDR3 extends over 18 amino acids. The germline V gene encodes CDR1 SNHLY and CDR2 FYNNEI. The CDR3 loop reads CASSENGWGGSPDNEQFF. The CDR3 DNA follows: TGTGCCAGCAGTGAAAACGGCTGGGGCGGGAGCCCAGACAATGAGCAGTTCTTC.

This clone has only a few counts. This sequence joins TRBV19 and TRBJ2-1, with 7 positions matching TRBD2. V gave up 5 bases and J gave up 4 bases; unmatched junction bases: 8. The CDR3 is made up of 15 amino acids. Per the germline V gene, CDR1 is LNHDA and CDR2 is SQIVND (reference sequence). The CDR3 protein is CASSATSATYNEQFF. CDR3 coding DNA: TGTGCCAGTAGTGCCACTAGCGCAACATACAATGAGCAGTTCTTC.

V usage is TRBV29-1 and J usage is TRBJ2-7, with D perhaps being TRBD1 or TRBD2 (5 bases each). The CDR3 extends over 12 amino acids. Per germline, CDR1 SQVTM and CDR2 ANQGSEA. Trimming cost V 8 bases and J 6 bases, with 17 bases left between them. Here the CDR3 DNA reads TGCAGCTTCCTAGGTCGGGGCTCCGAGCAGTACTTC. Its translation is CSFLGRGSEQYF.

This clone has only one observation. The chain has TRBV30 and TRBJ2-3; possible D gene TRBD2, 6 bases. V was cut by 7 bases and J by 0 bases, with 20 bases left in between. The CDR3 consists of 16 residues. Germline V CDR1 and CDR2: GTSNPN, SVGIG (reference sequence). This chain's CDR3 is CAFALWRGSSTDTQYF. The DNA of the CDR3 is TGTGCCTTCGCCTTGTGGCGGGGCTCTAGCACAGATACGCAGTATTTT.